Shown below are 32 T cell receptor beta chains from a single sample sequenced in a study of OX40 agonist ivuxolimab in advanced cancers. Assay: immunoSEQ multiplex PCR; the TCRdb copy retains only in-frame clones and omits some. The sample carries around 95,000 clones, approximately 90% recorded once. The source was CD4+ or CD8+ T cells sorted from blood, collected in a trial of the OX40 agonist ivuxolimab. These receptors all stem from an adult with an advanced solid tumor such as melanoma, head and neck, liver or kidney cancer.

This clone occurred a few times. CDR3 loop: CASSFSGFAFDEQFF. CDR3 nucleotide sequence: TGTGCCAGCAGCTTTTCTGGGTTCGCGTTTGATGAGCAGTTCTTC. The chain recombines TRBV5-4 with TRBJ2-1; D uncertain. Per germline, CDR1 SGHNT and CDR2 YYREEE (reference sequence). V was cut by 2 bases and J by 8 bases, with 17 bases left in between. The CDR3 sequence is 15 residues long.

V usage is TRBV2 and J usage is TRBJ2-7; either TRBD1 or TRBD2 may supply D (5 bases each). CDR1 is SNHLY and CDR2 is FYNNEI in the germline V gene. The V gene lost 7 bases and the J gene lost 2 bases, with 12 bases spanning the gap. The CDR3 is made up of 13 amino acids. The CDR3 loop reads CASTGDGTYEQYF. The CDR3 region has the DNA TGTGCCAGCACCGGGGACGGAACCTACGAGCAGTACTTC. Looking up the rest from reference TRBV2 and TRBJ2-7 gives the full variable domain: EPEVTQTPSHQVTQMGQEVILRCVPISNHLYFYWYRQILGQKVEFLVSFYNNEISEKSEIFDDQFSVERPDGSNFTLKIRSTKLEDSAMYFCASTGDGTYEQYFGPGTRLTVT.

The J gene is TRBJ2-5, the V gene TRBV7-9; 9 nucleotides agree with TRBD2. The CDR3 length is 18 residues. V was pared by 1 base and J by 1 base, with 10 bases of the junction left unmatched. Per germline, CDR1 SEHNR and CDR2 FQNEAQ (reference sequence). The CDR3 loop reads CASSLEILSGRSQETQYF. The CDR3 DNA follows: TGTGCCAGCAGCTTAGAGATCCTTAGCGGGAGAAGCCAAGAGACCCAGTACTTC.

This clone came up once. The chain combines TRBV11-2 with TRBJ2-3; TRBD2 agrees at 8 bases. The J segment lost 4 bases and the V segment lost 5 bases, leaving 8 bases of the junction unmatched. Per germline, CDR1 SGHAT and CDR2 FQNNGV. This CDR3 contains 15 residues. CDR3 in DNA: TGTGCCAGCAGCACTCGTCGACTAGCGTCAGATACGCAGTATTTT. This codes for CASSTRRLASDTQYF.

V and J are TRBV5-1 and TRBJ2-3, with no clear D. CDR1 is SGHRS, CDR2 YFSETQ, per germline. This CDR3 comprises 11 residues. Trimming shortened V by 3 bases and J by 14 bases, and 13 bases separated the two germline ends. DNA of the CDR3: TGCGCCAGCAGCTCATTCCATAACTGGTATTTT. It translates to CASSSFHNWYF.

This clone came up once. The chain joins TRBV5-1 to TRBJ2-1, with 13 bases identical to TRBD2. V lost 3 bases and J lost 10; bases outside the gene matches: 7. Germline assignment: CDR1 SGHRS and CDR2 YFSETQ. The CDR3 runs 15 residues. The CDR3 here is CASSSVPGLAGEQFF. The CDR3 DNA is TGCGCCAGCAGCTCCGTCCCGGGACTAGCGGGAGAGCAGTTCTTC.

CDR3 DNA sequence: TGTGCCACCACAGCGGGAGGGTATGGCTACACCTTC. It codes for CATTAGGYGYTF. The rearrangement joins TRBV5-6 to TRBJ1-2; the D is unclear. The CDR3 spans 12 residues. V was shortened by 9 bases and J by 5 bases, with 14 bases between the two germline ends. Germline V gene data show CDR1 as SGHDT and CDR2 as YYEEEE. Together with reference TRBV5-6 and TRBJ1-2, the CDR3 gives the full variable domain: DAGVTQSPTHLIKTRGQQVTLRCSPKSGHDTVSWYQQALGQGPQFIFQYYEEEERQRGNFPDRFSGHQFPNYSSELNVNALLLGDSALYLCATTAGGYGYTFGSGTRLTVV.

This clone was picked up one time. V gene TRBV5-1 combines with J gene TRBJ2-2; D gene uncertain. Germline CDR1 and CDR2: SGHRS and YFSETQ. There are 14 residues in the CDR3. V lost 2 bases and J 3 bases, leaving 8 bases between the germline ends. The DNA for the CDR3 is TGCGCCAGCAGCTTCGGCAGCTACACCGGGGAGCTGTTTTTT. Protein: CASSFGSYTGELFF. The whole variable domain, filled in from reference TRBV5-1 and TRBJ2-2, reads KAGVTQTPRYLIKTRGQQVTLSCSPISGHRSVSWYQQTPGQGLQFLFEYFSETQRNKGNFPGRFSGRQFSNSRSEMNVSTLELGDSALYLCASSFGSYTGELFFGEGSRLTVL.

V gene TRBV2 combines with J gene TRBJ2-1; tentatively, D is TRBD1 (5 bases). CDR3 length: 13 residues. The germline CDR1 and CDR2 sequences are SNHLY and FYNNEI. With 4 bases removed from V and 4 bases from J, the gap between germline ends came to 8 bases. The CDR3 protein is CASSGQIYNEQFF. The CDR3 DNA sequence: TGTGCCAGCAGTGGACAGATTTACAATGAGCAGTTCTTC. Variable domain in full (rest from reference TRBV2 and TRBJ2-1): EPEVTQTPSHQVTQMGQEVILRCVPISNHLYFYWYRQILGQKVEFLVSFYNNEISEKSEIFDDQFSVERPDGSNFTLKIRSTKLEDSAMYFCASSGQIYNEQFFGPGTRLTVL.

The chain is built from TRBV29-1 and TRBJ2-7, with D possibly being TRBD1 (5 bases). The V and J ends lost 1 base and 3 bases respectively, with 16 bases between them. CDR1 SQVTM and CDR2 ANQGSEA come from the germline V gene. This CDR3 has 15 residues. The CDR3 nucleotides are TGCAGCGTTGAAGGATGGGGCTTGGGGTACTACGAGCAGTACTTC. This translates into CSVEGWGLGYYEQYF.

The rearrangement joins TRBV9 to TRBJ2-2; 10 bases fit TRBD1. Germline loops: CDR1 SGDLS, CDR2 YYNGEE. Trimming removed 2 bases from V and 0 bases from J; junction bases left unmatched: 7. The CDR3 covers 18 residues. The CDR3 here is CASSVGQGTLPNTGELFF. The DNA for the CDR3 is TGTGCCAGCAGCGTGGGACAGGGGACCCTACCGAACACCGGGGAGCTGTTTTTT.

The genes are TRBV5-5 and TRBJ1-3; no firm D call. The CDR3 length is 15 residues. The germline gives CDR1 SGHKS, CDR2 YYEKEE (reference sequence). The V end was cut by 4 bases, the J end by 0 bases, with 11 bases between. Here the CDR3 reads CASSPLPYSGNTIYF. The CDR3 DNA sequence: TGTGCCAGCAGCCCCCTCCCGTACTCTGGAAACACCATATATTTT. The full variable domain, with the rest looked up from reference TRBV5-5 and TRBJ1-3, is DAGVTQSPTHLIKTRGQQVTLRCSPISGHKSVSWYQQVLGQGPQFIFQYYEKEERGRGNFPDRFSARQFPNYSSELNVNALLLGDSALYLCASSPLPYSGNTIYFGEGSWLTVV.

The chain combines TRBV5-1 with TRBJ1-4; maybe TRBD1 (6 bases). CDR1 and CDR2 (germline): SGHRS, YFSETQ. The CDR3 is 14 residues long. V was trimmed by 1 base and J by 11 bases, leaving 15 bases between them. CDR3 sequence reads: CASSLSGGREKLFF. The CDR3 bases are TGCGCCAGCAGCTTGAGCGGGGGGCGAGAGAAACTGTTTTTT.

The CDR3, as DNA: TGTGCCAGTAGGCCGGGTCGGTCTTTCAACACTGAAGCTTTCTTT. Residues: CASRPGRSFNTEAFF. This rearrangement joins TRBV19 to TRBJ1-1; D gene unclear. CDR3 length: 15 residues. V gave up 6 bases and J gave up 2 bases, with 16 bases separating them. Germline values: CDR1 LNHDA, CDR2 SQIVND (reference sequence).

The chain carries TRBV9 and TRBJ1-2; perhaps TRBD1 as D (6 bases). The V gene lost 0 bases and the J gene lost 5 bases, with 17 bases spanning the gap. The germline CDR1 and CDR2 sequences are SGDLS and YYNGEE. The CDR3 is made up of 16 amino acids. DNA for the CDR3: TGTGCCAGCAGCGTAGTCCCAGACAGGATTTTATATGGCTACACCTTC. As protein: CASSVVPDRILYGYTF.

This clone came up once. In DNA, the CDR3 is TGTGCCAGCAGCCCGCAAATATGGACAGGGGCGGACTATGGCTACACCTTC. Its translation: CASSPQIWTGADYGYTF. The V gene is TRBV7-8, the J gene TRBJ1-2, with TRBD1 matching 9 bases. The CDR3 totals 17 residues. J was trimmed by 3 bases and V by 5 bases; bases with no gene match: 13. CDR1 is SGHVS and CDR2 is FQNEAQ in the germline V gene.

As to this clone: One end of the junction varies from germline; a read error may be responsible. The V and J genes are TRBV2 and TRBJ1-2, with D tentatively TRBD1 (5 bases). Per germline, CDR1 SNHLY and CDR2 FYNNEI. The CDR3 is 12 residues long. In nucleotides, the CDR3 is TGTGCCAGCAGTGTGGAGTCGCGGGGCTGCACCTTC. It codes for CASSVESRGCTF.

The V and J genes are TRBV11-2 and TRBJ1-3, with D perhaps matching TRBD1 (6 bases). Trimming removed 3 bases at V and 4 bases at J, with 7 bases between. The CDR3 runs 13 residues. Germline CDR1 reads SGHAT; CDR2 reads FQNNGV. CDR3 bases: TGTGCCAGCAGCTTCGGACAGGGAAACACCATATATTTT. It translates to CASSFGQGNTIYF. Drawing the rest from reference TRBV11-2 and TRBJ1-3, the complete variable domain is EAGVAQSPRYKIIEKRQSVAFWCNPISGHATLYWYQQILGQGPKLLIQFQNNGVVDDSQLPKDRFSAERLKGVDSTLKIQPAKLEDSAVYLCASSFGQGNTIYFGEGSWLTVV.

This clone was recorded only once. J is TRBJ2-7 and V is TRBV6-5, with TRBD2 as a possible D gene (7 bases). CDR1 and CDR2 (germline): MNHEY, SVGAGI. Trimming shortened V by 6 bases and J by 4 bases, and 19 bases separated the two germline ends. The CDR3 contains 15 residues. The CDR3, as DNA: TGTGCCAGCAGCCGAACAGGGATCGGGGGGTACGAGCAGTACTTC. Residues: CASSRTGIGGYEQYF.

The chain carries TRBV21-1 and TRBJ2-7; the table's D call, TRBD2, was not checked against the DNA. TRBV21-1 is flagged as a pseudogene. CDR3 length: 20 amino acids. The CDR3, as DNA: TGTGCCAGCAGCAAAGGAGGACCCGGGACTAGCGGGAGGGAAACCTACGAGCAGTACTTC. Translated: CASSKGGPGTSGRETYEQYF.

The genes are TRBV14 and TRBJ2-2, with no clear D. V was pared by 4 bases and J by 2 bases, with 8 bases between. CDR3 length: 14 residues. CDR1 and CDR2 (germline): SGHDN, FVKESK. This CDR3 reads CASSRSPNTGELFF. The DNA for the CDR3 is TGTGCCAGCAGCCGGTCACCTAACACCGGGGAGCTGTTTTTT.

The chain has TRBV7-2 and TRBJ2-1; no reliable D call. Deletions cut 5 bases from V and 10 bases from J, with 15 bases between. The V gene's germline CDR1 is SGHTA and CDR2 FQGNSA. There are 13 residues in the CDR3. The CDR3 is CASSPDSITEQFF. CDR3 sequence (DNA): TGTGCCAGCAGCCCGGATTCAATCACCGAGCAGTTCTTC.

The chain links TRBV2 to TRBJ1-2; weak D call: TRBD1 (5 bases). This CDR3 has 14 residues. Germline lookup yields CDR1 SNHLY and CDR2 FYNNEI. Trimming shortened V by 5 bases and J by 2 bases, and 12 bases separated the two germline ends. The chain's CDR3 is CASSPRQNNYGYTF. The CDR3, as DNA: TGTGCCAGCAGTCCCCGACAGAACAACTATGGCTACACCTTC.

This clone was seen a single time. The genes are TRBV19 and TRBJ1-5, with 9 bases identical to TRBD1. V shed 7 bases and J 0 bases; nucleotides not matched to a gene: 13. The CDR3 spans 18 residues. CDR1 is LNHDA, CDR2 SQIVND, per germline (reference sequence). CDR3 sequence reads: CASIAGTGSSYSNQPQHF. The CDR3 nucleotides read TGTGCCAGTATCGCAGGGACAGGGAGCTCCTATAGCAATCAGCCCCAGCATTTT. Variable domain in full (rest from reference TRBV19 and TRBJ1-5): DGGITQSPKYLFRKEGQNVTLSCEQNLNHDAMYWYRQDPGQGLRLIYYSQIVNDFQKGDIAEGYSVSREKKESFPLTVTSAQKNPTAFYLCASIAGTGSSYSNQPQHFGDGTRLSIL.

CDR3 coding DNA: TGTGCCAGCAGTGACTCCTCGGCGTGGGGCGGGGAGCTGTTTTTT. This encodes CASSDSSAWGGELFF. The chain employs TRBV6-1 and TRBJ2-2; D unclear. Trimming removed 3 bases from V and 7 bases from J, with 15 bases in between. The CDR3 covers 15 residues. Germline CDR1 reads MNHNS; CDR2 reads SASEGT.

The chain links TRBV14 to TRBJ2-1; 12 positions match TRBD2. V lost 4 bases, J lost 0 bases, and 4 bases stayed unmatched. Germline V gene sequence: CDR1 SGHDN, CDR2 FVKESK. The length of the CDR3 is 17 residues. The CDR3 loop is CASSRGLAGSSYNEQFF. Written as DNA, the CDR3 is TGTGCCAGCAGCCGCGGACTAGCGGGATCCTCCTACAATGAGCAGTTCTTC.

The genes are TRBV6-1 and TRBJ1-2; 8 bases fit TRBD1. Germline trimming cut 3 bases from V and 4 bases from J; bases unmatched to any gene: 7. This CDR3 region has 15 residues. Germline-derived CDR1 and CDR2 are MNHNS and SASEGT. The CDR3 loop reads CASSEPGQGLYGYTF. The DNA of the CDR3 is TGTGCCAGCAGTGAGCCCGGACAGGGACTCTATGGCTACACCTTC.

The chain employs TRBV27 and TRBJ1-5, with 9 positions matching TRBD1. Germline assignment: CDR1 MNHEY and CDR2 SMNVEV (reference sequence). Unmatched junction bases numbered 7, after V lost 5 bases and J lost 5 bases. CDR3 length: 15 amino acids. CDR3 loop: CASSAYRQGDQPQHF. DNA for the CDR3: TGTGCCAGCAGTGCTTATAGACAGGGGGATCAGCCCCAGCATTTT.

This clone was seen a single time. This chain uses TRBV7-9 with TRBJ1-4; D is uncertain. CDR3 length equals 14 residues. V dropped 5 bases and J dropped 1 base, with 8 bases sitting between them. Looked up from germline, CDR1 is SEHNR and CDR2 is FQNEAQ (reference sequence). CDR3 sequence reads: CASSVGRTNEKLFF. The CDR3 bases are TGTGCCAGCAGCGTCGGTCGAACTAATGAAAAACTGTTTTTT.

The genes are TRBV6-1 and TRBJ2-1; 8 nucleotides agree with TRBD2. V lost 2 bases and J lost 4; bases outside the gene matches: 7. This CDR3 region has 16 residues. The germline CDR1 and CDR2 sequences are MNHNS and SASEGT. The chain's CDR3 is CASSESASGHYNEQFF. The CDR3 DNA follows: TGTGCCAGCAGTGAAAGTGCTAGCGGGCATTACAATGAGCAGTTCTTC.

This chain links TRBV6-1 with TRBJ1-5; 8 nucleotides align to TRBD1. V shed 1 base and J 2 bases; nucleotides not matched to a gene: 10. The CDR3 length is 18 residues. The germline V gene has CDR1 MNHNS and CDR2 SASEGT. This CDR3 is CASSEGQGRPPGNQPQHF. In nucleotides, the CDR3 is TGTGCCAGCAGTGAAGGACAGGGGCGTCCCCCAGGCAATCAGCCCCAGCATTTT.

This clone was observed once. CDR3 region: CASSPRTGLGINTGELFF. CDR3 in DNA: TGTGCCAGCAGCCCCCGGACAGGGTTGGGAATAAACACCGGGGAGCTGTTTTTT. The rearrangement uses TRBV13 and TRBJ2-2; 8 bases fit TRBD1. Per the germline V gene, CDR1 is PRHDT and CDR2 is FYEKMQ (reference sequence). Trimming removed 5 bases from V and 2 bases from J; junction bases left unmatched: 13. The CDR3 covers 18 residues.